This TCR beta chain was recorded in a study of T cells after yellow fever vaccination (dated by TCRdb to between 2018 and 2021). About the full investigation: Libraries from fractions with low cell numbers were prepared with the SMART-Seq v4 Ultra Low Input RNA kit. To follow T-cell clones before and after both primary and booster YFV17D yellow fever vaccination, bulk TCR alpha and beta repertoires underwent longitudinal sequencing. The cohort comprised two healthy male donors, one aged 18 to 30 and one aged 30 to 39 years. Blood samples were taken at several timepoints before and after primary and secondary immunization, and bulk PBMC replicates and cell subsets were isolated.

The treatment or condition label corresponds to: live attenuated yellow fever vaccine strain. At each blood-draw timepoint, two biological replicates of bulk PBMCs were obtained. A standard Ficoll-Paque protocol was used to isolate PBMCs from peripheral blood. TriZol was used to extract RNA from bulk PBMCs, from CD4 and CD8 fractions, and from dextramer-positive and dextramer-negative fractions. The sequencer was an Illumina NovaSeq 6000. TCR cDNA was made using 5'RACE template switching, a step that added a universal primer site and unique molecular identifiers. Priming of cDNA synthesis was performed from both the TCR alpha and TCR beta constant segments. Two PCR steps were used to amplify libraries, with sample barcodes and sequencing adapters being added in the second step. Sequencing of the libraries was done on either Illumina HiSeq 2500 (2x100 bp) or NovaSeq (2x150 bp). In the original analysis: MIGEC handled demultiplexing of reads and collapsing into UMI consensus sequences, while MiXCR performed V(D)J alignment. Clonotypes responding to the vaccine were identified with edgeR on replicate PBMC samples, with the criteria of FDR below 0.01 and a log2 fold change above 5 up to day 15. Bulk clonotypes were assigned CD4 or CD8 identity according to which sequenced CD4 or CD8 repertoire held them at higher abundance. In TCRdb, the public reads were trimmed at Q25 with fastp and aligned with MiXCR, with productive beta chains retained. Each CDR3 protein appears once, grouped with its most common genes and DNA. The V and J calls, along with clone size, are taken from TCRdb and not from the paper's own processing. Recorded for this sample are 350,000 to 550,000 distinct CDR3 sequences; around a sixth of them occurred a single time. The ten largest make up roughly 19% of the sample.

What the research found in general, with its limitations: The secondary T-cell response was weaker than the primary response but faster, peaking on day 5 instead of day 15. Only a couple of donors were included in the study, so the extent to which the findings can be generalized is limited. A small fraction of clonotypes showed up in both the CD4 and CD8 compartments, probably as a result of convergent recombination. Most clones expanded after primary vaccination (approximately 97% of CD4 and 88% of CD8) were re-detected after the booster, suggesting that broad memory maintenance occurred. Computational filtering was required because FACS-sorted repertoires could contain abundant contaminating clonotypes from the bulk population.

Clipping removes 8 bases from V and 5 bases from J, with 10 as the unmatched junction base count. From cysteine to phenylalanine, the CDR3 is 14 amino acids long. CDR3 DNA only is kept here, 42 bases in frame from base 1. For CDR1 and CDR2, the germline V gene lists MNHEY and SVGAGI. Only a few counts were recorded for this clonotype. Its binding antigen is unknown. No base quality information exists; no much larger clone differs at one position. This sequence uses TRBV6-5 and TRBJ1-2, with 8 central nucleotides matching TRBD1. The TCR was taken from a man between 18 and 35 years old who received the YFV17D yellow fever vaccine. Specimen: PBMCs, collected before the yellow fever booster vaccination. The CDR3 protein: CASGGTGGTYGYTF. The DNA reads TGTGCCAGCGGGGGGACAGGCGGGACGTATGGCTACACCTTC.